Below, 8 T cell receptor beta chains from the same sample are listed, as sequenced in a study of Ad26.COV2.S vaccination and SARS-CoV-2 variants. Clones were read by immunoSEQ multiplex PCR, and TCRdb kept only the in-frame ones, dropping some. The table has 430,000 or so clones, approximately 92% seen once. Treatment denoted: approximately 18 received Ad26.COV2.S at low or high dose, single or two shots; about 5 received placebo; per-sample allocation not given. Collection of the samples took place on day 63 after the first injection of vaccine or placebo. The sequenced sample was peripheral blood, obtained in a trial of Ad26.COV2.S vaccine versus placebo. The receptors here all came from a person aged 18 to 65 who received the Ad26.COV2.S COVID-19 vaccine or a placebo.

The chain carries TRBV13 and TRBJ1-2, with D perhaps TRBD1 (6 bases). Germline lookup yields CDR1 PRHDT and CDR2 FYEKMQ (reference sequence). There are 15 residues in the CDR3. The V and J ends lost 3 bases and 3 bases respectively, with 14 bases between them. CDR3 bases: TGTGCCAGCAGCTTCGAACAGGGTTTGTACTATGGCTACACCTTC. Amino acids: CASSFEQGLYYGYTF.

This chain connects TRBV5-5 to TRBJ1-3; D is unresolved. The V gene lost 0 bases and the J gene lost 0 bases, with 19 bases spanning the gap. The CDR3 is 19 amino acids. Germline V gene data show CDR1 as SGHKS and CDR2 as YYEKEE (reference sequence). The CDR3 region is CASSLDMQATIVSGNTIYF. CDR3 sequence (DNA): TGTGCCAGCAGCTTGGATATGCAGGCGACCATAGTCTCTGGAAACACCATATATTTT.

This clone was picked up one time. V and J are TRBV2 and TRBJ1-1; D remains ambiguous. V lost 6 bases and J lost 5, with 16 bases in between. Germline CDR1 is SNHLY and CDR2 is FYNNEI. This CDR3 has 14 residues. CDR3 DNA: TGTGCCAGCAGGATCAGCAGGTTATGGACTGAAGCTTTCTTT. It specifies CASRISRLWTEAFF.

V is TRBV6-2 or TRBV6-3 and J is TRBJ1-2, with D possibly TRBD1 on 6 matching bases. This CDR3 has 15 residues. V was cut by 6 bases and J by 8 bases, with 22 bases left in between. In germline, CDR1 is MNHEY, CDR2 SVGEGT. CDR3 coding DNA: TGTGCCAGCAGCCCTCTTGACAGGCCGGCGGGCGGCTACACCTTC. Amino acid sequence: CASSPLDRPAGGYTF.

A remark on this clone: Distinct nucleotide sequences in the sample also encode this CDR3. The chain links TRBV20-1 to TRBJ2-3, with 7 bases identical to TRBD2. Germline V gene data show CDR1 as DFQATT and CDR2 as SNEGSKA (reference sequence). The CDR3 runs to 11 residues. J was trimmed by 6 bases and V by 5 bases; bases with no gene match: 2. CDR3 sequence reads: CSALLADTQYF. In DNA form, the CDR3 reads TGCAGTGCTCTACTAGCGGATACGCAGTATTTT.

The V gene is TRBV5-1, the J gene TRBJ1-1; TRBD1 is a possible D gene (5 bases). Trimming stripped 0 bases from V and 0 bases from J, with 12 bases between. CDR1 and CDR2 from the germline V gene are SGHRS and YFSETQ. The CDR3 is 16 residues long. CDR3 sequence reads: CASSLEGLGMNTEAFF. The CDR3 bases are TGCGCCAGCAGCTTGGAGGGGCTGGGGATGAACACTGAAGCTTTCTTT.

The chain is built from TRBV3-1 (or the pseudogene TRBV3-2) and TRBJ2-1, with 10 bases lining up with TRBD2. V shed 4 bases and J 9 bases; nucleotides not matched to a gene: 9. Germline V CDR1 and CDR2: LGHDT, YNNKEL (reference sequence). The CDR3 is 15 residues long. CDR3 protein: CASSREREGLGEQFF. The CDR3 nucleotides read TGTGCCAGCAGCCGAGAGCGGGAGGGCCTGGGTGAGCAGTTCTTC.

The gene calls are TRBV7-9 and TRBJ2-1, with D hard to call. From germline, CDR1 is SEHNR and CDR2 FQNEAQ (reference sequence). V was clipped by 7 bases and J by 9 bases, with 25 bases between them. CDR3 size: 16 residues. The CDR3 protein is CASTNPNPPPHAEQFF. CDR3 DNA: TGTGCCAGCACCAATCCGAACCCCCCCCCTCACGCTGAGCAGTTCTTC.